This TCR beta chain was sequenced for a study of blood T cells in healthy people across ages. Study context: About one barcoded beta molecule per two T cells was captured by template switching.

Alongside a J-beta primer mix, a sample-barcoded 5' primer served in a second PCR lasting roughly 6 to 11 cycles. MiXCR, run by TCRdb on the 5' RACE reads, gives a single entry per CDR3 protein. The table includes about 580,000 distinct CDR3 sequences, roughly 48% detected once. Trimming cost V 0 bases and J 8 bases, with 10 bases left between them. This CDR3 is 13 amino acids long. Per germline, CDR1 LNHNV and CDR2 YYDKDF (reference sequence). The chain has TRBV15 and TRBJ1-2; no reliable D call. Sequences were obtained from blood. This clonotype was obtained from an elderly man in good health. The CDR3 protein is CATSRDRVNGYTF. The CDR3 DNA sequence: TGTGCCACCAGCAGAGATCGGGTGAACGGCTACACCTTC. The whole variable domain, remainder taken from reference TRBV15 and TRBJ1-2, is DAMVIQNPRYQVTQFGKPVTLSCSQTLNHNVMYWYQQKSSQAPKLLFHYYDKDFNNEADTPDNFQSRRPNTSFCFLDIRSPGLGDTAMYLCATSRDRVNGYTFGSGTRLTVV.